Listed below are T cell receptor beta chains from one sample, sequenced in a study of blood T cell repertoires in COVID-19. Sequencing used immunoSEQ multiplex PCR; TCRdb keeps in-frame clones, though not all of them. Here the sample spans 95,000 to 110,000 clones, approximately 84% being singletons. The sample taken for sequencing was peripheral blood. The source of these receptors is a human donor in a cohort sampled during active COVID-19. Each CDR3 is given with its conserved first and last residue. D genes are given only for firm matches. Size values are once, few and many counts, or a class for expanded clones, and some rows have none.

DNA,CDR3,V,J,D,size
TGCGCCAGCAGCCCAGGGGGGCCTGAAGCTTTCTTT,CASSPGGPEAFF,TRBV5-1,TRBJ1-1,TRBD1,-
TGTGCCAGCAGCGTGGAGTCTAGCGGGAGGACGCAGTATTTT,CASSVESSGRTQYF,TRBV9,TRBJ2-3,TRBD2,-
TGTGCCAGCAGCTTTACAGGGGGCGTGAACACTGAAGCTTTCTTT,CASSFTGGVNTEAFF,TRBV7-2,TRBJ1-1,TRBD1,-
TGTGCCAGTAGTGTGGGGACACTTAATGAAAAACTGTTTTTT,CASSVGTLNEKLFF,TRBV19,TRBJ1-4,-,-
TGTGCCAGTTCGTCCCGGGACAGTTTAAACACTGAAGCTTTCTTT,CASSSRDSLNTEAFF,TRBV3-1/TRBV3-2,TRBJ1-1,TRBD1,-
TGTGCCAGCAGGCAGAGCAATCAGCCCCAGCATTTT,CASRQSNQPQHF,TRBV28,TRBJ1-5,-,-
TGTGCCAGCAGCCTAGGAGGGGGCGGACCCAATGAAAAACTGTTTTTT,CASSLGGGGPNEKLFF,TRBV14,TRBJ1-4,TRBD1,once
TGTGCCAGTAGTATTAACTCTGGAAACACCATATATTTT,CASSINSGNTIYF,TRBV19,TRBJ1-3,-,few
TGTGCCACCAGTGACTCGTCGCGGGAGTTAGGCAATGAGCAGTTCTTC,CATSDSSRELGNEQFF,TRBV24-1,TRBJ2-1,TRBD2,few
TGTGCCAGCACCGAGGGCGGCCGGGGTAATGAAAAACTGTTTTTT,CASTEGGRGNEKLFF,TRBV21-1,TRBJ1-4,-,-
TGTGCCAGCAGCTTCGGAGGGAGAGGGGAAAAACTGTTTTTT,CASSFGGRGEKLFF,TRBV27,TRBJ1-4,-,-
TGCGCCAGCAGCGGGACTAGCGGGATGGGAGAGACCCAGTACTTC,CASSGTSGMGETQYF,TRBV10-2,TRBJ2-5,TRBD2,-
TGTGCCAGCAGCCCAGGGGGCCGTGTGCTGAACACTGAAGCTTTCTTT,CASSPGGRVLNTEAFF,TRBV21-1,TRBJ1-1,-,-
TGTGCCAGCAGTGTCCGCACTAGCGGGAGTAACACAGATACGCAGTATTTT,CASSVRTSGSNTDTQYF,TRBV6-2/TRBV6-3,TRBJ2-3,TRBD2,many
TGTGCCAGCAGTCGGAGACAGGGGTCCTCCTCGGTCCTCCACTTT,CASSRRQGSSSVLHF,TRBV6-5,TRBJ1-6,TRBD1,-
TGCGCCAGCAGCGTCGACAGGGACACTGAAGCTTTCTTT,CASSVDRDTEAFF,TRBV4-3,TRBJ1-1,TRBD1,-